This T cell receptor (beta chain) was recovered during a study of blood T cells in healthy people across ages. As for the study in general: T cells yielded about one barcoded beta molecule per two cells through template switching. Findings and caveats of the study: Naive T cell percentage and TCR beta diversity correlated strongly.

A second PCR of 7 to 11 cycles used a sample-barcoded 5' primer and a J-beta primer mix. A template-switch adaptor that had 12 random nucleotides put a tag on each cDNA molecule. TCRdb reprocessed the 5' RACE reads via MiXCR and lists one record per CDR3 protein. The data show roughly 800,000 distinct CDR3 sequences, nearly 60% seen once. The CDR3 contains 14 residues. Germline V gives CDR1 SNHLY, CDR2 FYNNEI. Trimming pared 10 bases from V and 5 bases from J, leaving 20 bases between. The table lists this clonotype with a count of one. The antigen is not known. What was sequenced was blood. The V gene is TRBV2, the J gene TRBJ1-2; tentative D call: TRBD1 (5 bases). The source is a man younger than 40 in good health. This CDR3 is CANFRDGLKYGYTF. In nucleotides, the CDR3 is TGTGCCAACTTTAGGGACGGACTAAAATATGGCTACACCTTC.